This TCR beta chain was recovered during a study of cytomegalovirus exposure and HLA in healthy donors. Study-wide background: Most donors, about 82% of a few hundred genotyped, fell in the Caucasian-associated ancestry cluster. Study results and limitations: In an earlier analysis, about 87% or about 30%: the productive usage of most TCR beta V segments. Association of a missense DCLRE1C variant with TCR beta V- and J-gene trimming was reported in a later analysis.

With regard to this clone: Its antigen remains unknown.

PCR employed 60 Vbeta and 13 Jbeta primers. In the authors' workflow: Roughly 10 million shared chains were among some 75 million unique TCR beta chains counted in a later analysis. Method: immunoSEQ multiplex PCR; TCRdb's copy keeps in-frame clones and lacks some. Clonal size and the V and J genes are those of that table, whereas D and trimming came from the DNA. The sample lists some 96,000 clones; around 64% were seen once. The CDR3 has 14 amino acids. The germline V gene has CDR1 SGHTA and CDR2 FQGTGA. V shed 5 bases and J shed 4 bases, with 14 bases lying between them. V usage is TRBV7-3 and J usage is TRBJ1-1, with D possibly matching TRBD1 (6 bases). This sequence originates from a man aged 55 to 70 in good health and CMV-seronegative. Input material: PBMCs. CDR3 DNA sequence: TGTGCCAGCAGCGCGGTCAGGGGTAGCACTGAAGCTTTCTTT. It is translated as CASSAVRGSTEAFF.